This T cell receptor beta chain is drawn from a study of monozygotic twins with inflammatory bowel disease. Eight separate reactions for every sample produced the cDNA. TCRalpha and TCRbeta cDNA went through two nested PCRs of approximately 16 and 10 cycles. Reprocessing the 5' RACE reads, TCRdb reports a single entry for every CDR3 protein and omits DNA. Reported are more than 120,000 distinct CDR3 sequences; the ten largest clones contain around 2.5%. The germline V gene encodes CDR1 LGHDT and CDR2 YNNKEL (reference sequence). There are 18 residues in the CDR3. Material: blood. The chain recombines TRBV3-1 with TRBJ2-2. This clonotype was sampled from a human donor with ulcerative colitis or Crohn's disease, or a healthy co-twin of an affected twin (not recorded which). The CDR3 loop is CASSQEEVWSENTGELFF.